The T cell receptor (beta chain) described here comes from a study of blood T cell repertoires in COVID-19. From germline, CDR1 is SGHRS and CDR2 YFSETQ. CDR3 length: 16 residues. V lost 0 bases to trimming and J lost 1 base; unmatched junction nucleotides: 5. Here immunoSEQ multiplex PCR was the method, and the copy in TCRdb shows in-frame clones only, minus some. The sample has about 200,000 clones; around 90% are singletons. This chain connects TRBV5-1 to TRBJ2-7; 9 bases agree with TRBD2. This sequence was found in a woman in her thirties who had recovered from COVID-19. Sequencing was done on a sample of PBMCs or T cells enriched from blood (not recorded which). The CDR3 sequence: CASSLAQAGGSYEQYF. CDR3 nucleotides: TGCGCCAGCAGCTTGGCCCAGGCGGGAGGGTCCTACGAGCAGTACTTC.